This paragraph covers one TCR beta chain sequence. Its antigen is as yet unknown. The sample is drawn from a study of T cell responses to AZD1222 COVID-19 vaccine. Using immunoSEQ multiplex PCR, the repertoire was profiled, and TCRdb retains in-frame clones only, with some absent. The repertoire holds about 120,000 clones, with 92% as singletons. Broader study findings: Nearly half of spike-specific TCRs reportedly target unmutated variant regions.

The germline V and J ends were trimmed by 3 bases and 5 bases, with 10 bases remaining between them. This CDR3 comprises 13 residues. The germline V gene encodes CDR1 MDHEN and CDR2 SYDVKM. The source is an adult who received the AZD1222 COVID-19 vaccine. The chain is built from TRBV28 and TRBJ1-1, with no clear D. The sample in question was peripheral blood, obtained 28 days after the second AZD1222 dose. CDR3 loop: CASSLKGITEAFF. As DNA, the CDR3 is TGTGCCAGCAGTTTGAAAGGAATAACTGAAGCTTTCTTT.